The 13 T cell receptor beta chains below come from one sample, sequenced in a study of T-cell memory formation after mild COVID-19. TCRdb fed the 5' RACE reads into MiXCR, producing one record per CDR3 protein. The sample holds 110,000 or so distinct CDR3 sequences, 22% seen once. Source material: PBMCs or a T cell subset sorted from them (not recorded which). These receptors all stem from a young man who had mild COVID-19 (a few samples of this study predate the infection). Cell type and time point are not known.

V gene TRBV5-1 combines with J gene TRBJ2-3; 7 nucleotides match TRBD2. Unmatched junction bases numbered 11, after V lost 9 bases and J lost 1 base. Germline V gene sequence: CDR1 SGHRS, CDR2 YFSETQ. The CDR3 sequence is 15 residues long. Written as DNA, the CDR3 is TGCGCCACCCAACCACGGGCGGGGGGCACAGATACGCAGTATTTT. Amino acids: CATQPRAGGTDTQYF.

The chain links TRBV7-8 to TRBJ2-5, with 7 bases matching TRBD1. Trimming cost V 0 bases and J 3 bases; bases outside gene matches: 4. Looked up from germline, CDR1 is SGHVS and CDR2 is FQNEAQ. The CDR3 is made up of 15 amino acids. The CDR3 nucleotides are TGTGCCAGCAGCTTAGCAGGGCAGGGGGAAGAGACCCAGTACTTC. Protein: CASSLAGQGEETQYF.

This clonotype showed up just a few times. The CDR3 sequence is CASSPDWASTDTQYF. The CDR3 nucleotides read TGTGCCAGCAGCCCTGACTGGGCCAGCACAGATACGCAGTATTTT. The chain recombines TRBV5-6 with TRBJ2-3; D ambiguous. Germline CDR1 is SGHDT and CDR2 is YYEEEE. The CDR3 loop spans 15 amino acids. The ends were cut back, 4 bases at V and 0 bases at J, with 12 bases in the middle.

This clonotype was detected ten times or more. The rearrangement uses TRBV4-1 and TRBJ1-5, with D perhaps TRBD1 (5 bases). The CDR3 runs to 15 residues. V lost 6 bases and J 0 bases, leaving 12 bases between the germline ends. From germline, CDR1 is MGHRA and CDR2 YSYEKL. DNA for the CDR3: TGCGCCAGCAGGGAGAGGGACGTTAGCAATCAGCCCCAGCATTTT. It yields the protein CASRERDVSNQPQHF.

The chain couples TRBV6-6 to TRBJ1-1; D is possibly TRBD1 (5 bases). V was pared by 0 bases and J by 1 base, with 27 bases between. The CDR3 covers 21 residues. CDR1 is MNHNY and CDR2 is SVGAGI in the germline V gene (reference sequence). The CDR3 sequence: CASSYSIGTEDQNYQNTEAFF. Here the CDR3 DNA reads TGTGCCAGCAGTTACTCGATTGGGACGGAGGACCAAAATTACCAGAACACTGAAGCTTTCTTT.

This rearrangement joins TRBV7-8 to TRBJ2-7; 7 nucleotides line up with TRBD1. Germline loops: CDR1 SGHVS, CDR2 FQNEAQ. The CDR3 consists of 13 residues. With 4 bases clipped from V and 5 bases from J, the junction kept 5 bases outside the gene matches. The CDR3 DNA reads TGTGCCAGCAGCTCCGGACAGGCCGACGAGCAGTACGTC. Its protein is CASSSGQADEQYV.

V gene TRBV6-1 combines with J gene TRBJ1-2; D is ambiguous. Germline CDR1 is MNHNS and CDR2 is SASEGT. The CDR3 length is 15 residues. The V end lost 4 bases, the J end lost 3 bases, and 15 bases lay between the germline ends. CDR3 residues: CASSGPEDGDYGYTF. For the CDR3, the DNA is TGTGCCAGCAGTGGACCGGAGGACGGCGACTATGGCTACACCTTC.

The chain links TRBV6-2 or TRBV6-3 to TRBJ2-1; TRBD2 matches at 13 bases. V shed 8 bases and J 7 bases; nucleotides not matched to a gene: 14. The length of the CDR3 is 17 residues. CDR1 and CDR2 (germline): MNHEY, SVGEGT. The chain's CDR3 is CASLNYQGLAGTNEQFF. In nucleotides, the CDR3 is TGTGCCAGCCTCAACTACCAGGGACTAGCGGGGACTAATGAGCAGTTCTTC.

V and J are TRBV5-1 and TRBJ2-7, with a possible D match to TRBD2 (5 bases). V lost 3 bases and J lost 0, with 16 bases in between. The CDR3 extends over 16 amino acids. Germline assignment: CDR1 SGHRS and CDR2 YFSETQ. The CDR3 sequence is CASSSAERRFSYEQYF. CDR3 bases: TGCGCCAGCAGCTCAGCTGAAAGGAGGTTCTCCTACGAGCAGTACTTC.

This clonotype was seen a few times. The chain carries TRBV7-9 and TRBJ2-5, with D possibly matching TRBD2 (6 bases). V lost 4 bases and J lost 5, with 17 bases in between. From germline, CDR1 is SEHNR and CDR2 FQNEAQ (reference sequence). CDR3 size: 15 residues. The CDR3 loop reads CASSSRGPEGETQYF. The CDR3 bases are TGTGCCAGCAGCTCCCGGGGTCCGGAGGGGGAGACCCAGTACTTC.

The chain uses TRBV29-1 and TRBJ1-2; a weak D match, TRBD1 (5 bases). In germline, CDR1 is SQVTM, CDR2 ANQGSEA. The CDR3 is 13 residues long. V lost 7 bases to trimming and J lost 0 bases, with 12 bases between them. The CDR3 loop is CSAEDTANYGYTF. Here the CDR3 DNA reads TGCAGCGCCGAGGACACAGCTAACTATGGCTACACCTTC.

This clonotype was counted a few times. V and J are TRBV7-9 and TRBJ1-1, with a possible D match to TRBD1 (6 bases). CDR3 length: 13 amino acids. From germline, CDR1 is SEHNR and CDR2 FQNEAQ (reference sequence). The ends were cut back, 6 bases at V and 2 bases at J, with 10 bases in the middle. CDR3 amino acids: CASRGGGNTEAFF. The CDR3 nucleotides are TGTGCCAGCAGAGGGGGGGGCAACACTGAAGCTTTCTTT. Complete variable domain (other parts from reference TRBV7-9 and TRBJ1-1): DTGVSQNPRHKITKRGQNVTFRCDPISEHNRLYWYRQTLGQGPEFLTYFQNEAQLEKSRLLSDRFSAERPKGSFSTLEIQRTEQGDSAMYLCASRGGGNTEAFFGQGTRLTVV.

This clonotype was counted once. The CDR3 protein is CATSLGQVQTYEQYF. The CDR3 DNA sequence: TGTGCCACCAGCCTCGGACAGGTACAAACCTACGAGCAGTACTTC. The V and J genes are TRBV15 and TRBJ2-7, with 7 bases lining up with TRBD1. The CDR3 covers 15 residues. Trimming cost V 5 bases and J 2 bases; bases outside gene matches: 9. In germline, CDR1 is LNHNV, CDR2 YYDKDF (reference sequence).